This passage covers 23 T cell receptor beta chains from one sample sequenced in a study of blood T cell repertoires in COVID-19. Profiled with immunoSEQ multiplex PCR; TCRdb holds only in-frame clones, not every one. Of 150,000 or so clones in the sample, 70% to 90% are singletons; the top ten hold approximately 2.4%. The sample consisted of peripheral blood. The receptors derive from a woman aged 70-85 years with acute or convalescent COVID-19.

This clone was counted only a few times. The chain links TRBV18 to TRBJ1-1, with D maybe TRBD1 (6 bases). CDR1 is KGHSH, CDR2 LQKENI, per germline. This CDR3 has 14 residues. V gave up 5 bases and J gave up 1 base, with 11 bases separating them. CDR3 loop: CASSWGPRNTEAFF. The CDR3 bases are TGTGCCAGCTCATGGGGGCCCCGGAACACTGAAGCTTTCTTT.

This chain connects TRBV5-1 to TRBJ2-2, with D perhaps TRBD2 (5 bases). Germline CDR1 reads SGHRS; CDR2 reads YFSETQ. V lost 0 bases and J lost 1, with 7 bases in between. The CDR3 is made up of 15 amino acids. CDR3 sequence reads: CASSLVTRNTGELFF. DNA of the CDR3: TGCGCCAGCAGCTTGGTAACTAGGAACACCGGGGAGCTGTTTTTT.

This sequence joins TRBV19 and TRBJ1-1; TRBD1 might be the D (6 bases). Per the germline V gene, CDR1 is LNHDA and CDR2 is SQIVND (reference sequence). The V and J ends lost 6 bases and 1 base respectively, with 12 bases between them. The CDR3 is 14 amino acids. The CDR3 protein is CASSMTGGNTEAFF. In nucleotides, the CDR3 is TGTGCCAGTAGCATGACAGGTGGGAACACTGAAGCTTTCTTT.

This chain joins TRBV5-4 and TRBJ1-6, with 7 nucleotides matching TRBD1. The CDR3 is 15 amino acids. V was pared by 4 bases and J by 7 bases, with 8 bases of the junction left unmatched. In germline, CDR1 is SGHNT, CDR2 YYREEE (reference sequence). The CDR3 nucleotides read TGTGCCAGCAGCCGCGACCCGGGACAGAATTCACCCCTCCACTTT. Its protein is CASSRDPGQNSPLHF.

The V and J genes are TRBV19 and TRBJ1-1; 8 positions match TRBD1. This CDR3 is 14 amino acids long. CDR1 is LNHDA, CDR2 SQIVND, per germline (reference sequence). The trim removed 5 bases at V and 4 bases at J, leaving 6 bases unmatched. The chain's CDR3 is CASSVNRGSTEAFF. The CDR3 DNA sequence: TGTGCCAGTAGTGTTAACAGGGGGAGCACTGAAGCTTTCTTT.

The V gene is TRBV11-2, the J gene TRBJ1-5; weak D call: TRBD1 (6 bases). Germline CDR1 is SGHAT and CDR2 is FQNNGV. The V end was cut by 5 bases, the J end by 2 bases, with 10 bases between. The CDR3 runs to 14 residues. CDR3 DNA: TGTGCCAGCAGCCAAACAGGGCGCAATCAGCCCCAGCATTTT. This codes for CASSQTGRNQPQHF.

CDR3 DNA: TGTGCCAGCAGCCGGACTAGCGGGGGGCCCGGCGAGCAGTACTTC. Amino acids: CASSRTSGGPGEQYF. J is TRBJ2-7 and V is TRBV3-1 (or the pseudogene TRBV3-2); 14 positions agree with TRBD2. The J segment lost 6 bases and the V segment lost 4 bases, leaving 5 bases of the junction unmatched. The CDR3 is 15 residues long. The germline V gene encodes CDR1 LGHDT and CDR2 YNNKEL (reference sequence).

The V gene is TRBV15, the J gene TRBJ1-5; D gene ambiguous. Germline V gene data show CDR1 as LNHNV and CDR2 as YYDKDF (reference sequence). This CDR3 has 15 amino acids. Trimming took 0 bases from V and 4 from J, leaving 10 bases between them. The CDR3 sequence is CATSRDLVENQPQHF. CDR3 bases: TGTGCCACCAGCAGAGATTTGGTAGAGAATCAGCCCCAGCATTTT.

The chain employs TRBV4-1 and TRBJ2-3; no definite D call. V lost 1 base to trimming and J lost 0 bases, with 11 bases between them. CDR3 length: 16 amino acids. Germline V gene lookup returns CDR1 MGHRA and CDR2 YSYEKL. This chain's CDR3 is CASSQATRTSTDTQYF. CDR3 bases: TGCGCCAGCAGCCAAGCGACAAGAACTAGCACAGATACGCAGTATTTT.

The rearrangement uses TRBV19 and TRBJ1-2, with 9 nucleotides matching TRBD1. CDR3 length equals 13 residues. The germline V gene has CDR1 LNHDA and CDR2 SQIVND (reference sequence). With V trimmed by 5 bases and J by 9 bases, 7 bases remained unmatched. CDR3 sequence (DNA): TGTGCCAGTAGTGATGGGACAGGGATACGCTACACCTTC. This sequence encodes CASSDGTGIRYTF.

V gene TRBV2 combines with J gene TRBJ1-2, with D perhaps matching TRBD1 (5 bases). Trimming cost V 9 bases and J 3 bases, with 11 bases left between them. The CDR3 has 12 residues. In germline, CDR1 is SNHLY, CDR2 FYNNEI. The CDR3 sequence is CARGGSDYGYTF. CDR3 nucleotide sequence: TGTGCCAGGGGGGGGTCGGACTATGGCTACACCTTC.

This clone was seen a handful of times. This sequence joins TRBV25-1 and TRBJ1-5, with a tentative D call TRBD1 (6 bases). The CDR3 runs 15 residues. CDR1 is MGHDK and CDR2 is SYGVNS in the germline V gene. Trimming pared 5 bases from V and 9 bases from J, leaving 20 bases between. Here the CDR3 DNA reads TGTGCCAGCAGTCCCACAGGGCAGGACACGGGGCCCCAGCATTTT. This encodes CASSPTGQDTGPQHF. Together with reference TRBV25-1 and TRBJ1-5, the CDR3 gives the full variable domain: EADIYQTPRYLVIGTGKKITLECSQTMGHDKMYWYQQDPGMELHLIHYSYGVNSTEKGDLSSESTVSRIRTEHFPLTLESARPSHTSQYLCASSPTGQDTGPQHFGDGTRLSIL.

The chain combines TRBV7-9 with TRBJ1-1; TRBD1 matches 7 bases. Germline V CDR1 and CDR2: SEHNR, FQNEAQ (reference sequence). This CDR3 has 12 amino acids. V was pared by 6 bases and J by 3 bases, with 1 base of the junction left unmatched. The CDR3 nucleotides are TGTGCCAGCAGTCAGGGGGACACTGAAGCTTTCTTT. It is translated as CASSQGDTEAFF.

The chain joins TRBV21-1 to TRBJ2-5; whether TRBD1, the table's D call, matches the DNA was not checked. TRBV21-1 is a documented pseudogene. The CDR3 totals 11 residues. The CDR3 here is CASSTRAPQYF. For the CDR3, the DNA is TGTGCCAGCAGCACCAGGGCCCCCCAGTACTTC.

The chain recombines TRBV6-6 with TRBJ1-1; TRBD1 agrees at 7 bases. Germline assignment: CDR1 MNHNY and CDR2 SVGAGI (reference sequence). V gave up 4 bases and J gave up 4 bases; unmatched junction bases: 6. The CDR3 consists of 14 residues. CDR3 sequence (DNA): TGTGCCAGCAGTTTCCAAGCAGGGGGCACTGAAGCTTTCTTT. It specifies CASSFQAGGTEAFF.

The rearrangement joins TRBV10-3 to TRBJ2-1, with 14 nucleotides matching TRBD2. The germline V gene has CDR1 ENHRY and CDR2 SYGVKD. This CDR3 has 15 residues. The J segment lost 3 bases and the V segment lost 6 bases, leaving 1 base of the junction unmatched. The CDR3 nucleotides are TGTGCCATCAGGGGGACTAGCGGGGGCTACAATGAGCAGTTCTTC. It encodes CAIRGTSGGYNEQFF.

The rearrangement joins TRBV7-9 to TRBJ2-5, with D tentatively TRBD2 (6 bases). Per germline, CDR1 SEHNR and CDR2 FQNEAQ (reference sequence). CDR3 length: 15 residues. V lost 5 bases and J 2 bases, leaving 15 bases between the germline ends. CDR3 nucleotides: TGTGCCAGCAGCCCTCGGGGGAGAGCTCAAGAGACCCAGTACTTC. The encoded protein is CASSPRGRAQETQYF.

The rearrangement joins TRBV5-1 to TRBJ1-2; a possible D gene is TRBD1 (6 bases). This CDR3 comprises 16 residues. Germline V CDR1 and CDR2: SGHRS, YFSETQ. The V end was cut by 9 bases, the J end by 1 base, with 22 bases between. This chain's CDR3 is CATHSGGGFSNYGYTF. The CDR3 bases are TGCGCCACCCATTCAGGCGGGGGCTTTAGTAACTATGGCTACACCTTC.

This clone turned up a few times. The rearrangement uses TRBV18 and TRBJ1-4; D may be TRBD1 (5 bases). Trimming took off 2 bases at V and 3 bases at J, with 10 bases between the two ends. Germline CDR1 and CDR2: KGHSH and LQKENI. The CDR3 totals 15 residues. The chain's CDR3 is CASSPGEGANEKLFF. The CDR3 nucleotides are TGTGCCAGCTCACCAGGGGAAGGGGCTAATGAAAAACTGTTTTTT.

The rearrangement links TRBV18 to TRBJ1-2, with unresolved D. The germline CDR1 and CDR2 sequences are KGHSH and LQKENI. The CDR3 spans 13 residues. The V gene lost 3 bases and the J gene lost 8 bases, with 13 bases spanning the gap. CDR3 sequence: CASSPERTGGYTF. The CDR3 nucleotides are TGTGCCAGCTCACCGGAGAGGACGGGGGGCTACACCTTC.

This clone was counted a single time. V and J are TRBV6-5 and TRBJ1-1, with a possible D match to TRBD1 (5 bases). The CDR3 runs 13 residues. Trimming cost V 10 bases and J 7 bases, with 19 bases left between them. Germline CDR1 is MNHEY and CDR2 is SVGAGI. The CDR3 spells CATRSGATGEAFF. DNA of the CDR3: TGTGCCACCCGTTCGGGAGCAACAGGTGAAGCTTTCTTT.

This clone was seen only once. The chain couples TRBV2 to TRBJ1-5, with TRBD1 matching over 7 bases. CDR1 is SNHLY, CDR2 FYNNEI, per germline. The junction had 9 bases not matched to a gene; V was cut back by 9 bases and J by 4 bases. There are 14 residues in the CDR3. The CDR3 sequence: CASHFPGQNQPQHF. The CDR3 nucleotides are TGTGCCAGTCATTTTCCGGGACAGAATCAGCCCCAGCATTTT.

V is TRBV2 and J is TRBJ1-2; D unresolved. The germline V gene has CDR1 SNHLY and CDR2 FYNNEI. CDR3 length: 14 residues. V was pared by 2 bases and J by 2 bases, with 9 bases between. CDR3 nucleotides: TGTGCCAGCAGTGAAATGGCGGGGAACTATGGCTACACCTTC. It specifies CASSEMAGNYGYTF.